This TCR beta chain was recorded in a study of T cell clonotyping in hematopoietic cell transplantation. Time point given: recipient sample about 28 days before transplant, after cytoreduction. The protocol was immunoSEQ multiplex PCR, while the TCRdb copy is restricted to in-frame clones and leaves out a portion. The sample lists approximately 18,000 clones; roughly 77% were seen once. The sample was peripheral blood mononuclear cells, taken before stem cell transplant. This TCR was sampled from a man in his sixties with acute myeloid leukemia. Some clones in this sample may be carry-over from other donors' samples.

The CDR3 DNA reads TGTGCCAGCAGTCAGGGAAAACTGTTTTTT. This codes for CASSQGKLFF. This chain links TRBV25-1 with TRBJ1-4, with D perhaps TRBD1 (5 bases). V was pared by 5 bases and J by 10 bases, with 5 bases between. This CDR3 is 10 amino acids long. Germline CDR1 MGHDK, CDR2 SYGVNS.